These T cell receptor beta chains were read from a single sample in a study of CD8+CD57+ T cells in acquired aplastic anemia. TCRdb reanalysed the reads using MiXCR and keeps one entry per CDR3 protein. This sample has about 180,000 distinct CDR3 sequences, with less than 55% found just once. Specimen: sorted CD4+, CD8+, or CD8+CD57+ T cells (not recorded which) from PBMCs. These receptors all stem from a human donor in good health. Both conserved end residues are part of each CDR3. D genes are given only for firm matches. Where a row states a size, it is once, few, many or the class of an expanded clone; other rows omit it.

V,D,size,J,CDR3,DNA
TRBV28,TRBD1,few,TRBJ1-1,CASSPGQGASEAFF,TGTGCCAGCAGTCCTGGGCAGGGGGCATCTGAAGCTTTCTTT
TRBV5-6,.,.,TRBJ1-1,CASSLWDLTEAFF,TGTGCCAGCAGCTTGTGGGATTTGACTGAAGCTTTCTTT
TRBV3-1,TRBD2,few,TRBJ2-2,CASSQDRPSPAGGPGELFF,TGTGCCAGCAGCCAAGATCGGCCCAGTCCAGCGGGAGGGCCCGGGGAGCTGTTTTTT
TRBV14,.,many,TRBJ1-4,CASSQDLHEKLFF,TGTGCCAGCAGCCAAGATTTACATGAAAAACTGTTTTTT
TRBV7-6,.,.,TRBJ1-1,CASKRGTNIEAFF,TGTGCCAGCAAAAGGGGGACGAACATTGAAGCTTTCTTC
TRBV10-2,.,.,TRBJ2-7,CASSESLATMIAEQYF,TGCGCCAGCAGTGAGTCTTTAGCGACGATGATCGCCGAGCAGTACTTC
TRBV29-1,TRBD2,.,TRBJ2-5,CSVPLLAGGPETQYF,TGCAGCGTCCCGTTACTAGCGGGGGGTCCAGAGACCCAGTACTTC
TRBV7-2,.,.,TRBJ1-2,CASSTLLDGYTF,TGTGCCAGCAGCACTCTGCTTGATGGCTACACCTTC
TRBV29-1,.,.,TRBJ1-2,CSAWAPNYGYTF,TGCAGCGCCTGGGCGCCGAACTATGGCTACACCTTC
TRBV7-7,.,many,TRBJ2-5,CASSSNTEETQYF,TGTGCCAGCAGCTCCAACACGGAAGAGACCCAGTACTTC
TRBV28,TRBD1,few,TRBJ1-6,CASSLPPGTGAPPLHF,TGTGCCAGCAGTCTCCCCCCCGGGACAGGCGCTCCACCCCTCCACTTT
TRBV2,.,.,TRBJ2-5,CASSYSVETQYF,TGTGCCAGCAGTTATAGCGTAGAGACCCAGTACTTC
TRBV29-1,TRBD2,.,TRBJ2-5,CSARLAEAGETQYF,TGCAGCGCCAGACTAGCGGAGGCCGGAGAGACCCAGTACTTC
TRBV7-9,.,.,TRBJ1-5,CASSSAQFQPQHF,TGTGCCAGCAGTAGCGCGCAGTTTCAGCCCCAGCATTTT
TRBV20-1,.,once,TRBJ2-2,CSTGTANTGGLFF,TGCAGTACCGGGACAGCGAACACCGGGGGGCTGTTCTTT
TRBV7-9,.,.,TRBJ2-1,CASSLAQEQFF,TGTGCCAGCAGCTTAGCCCAAGAGCAGTTCTTC
TRBV19,.,many,TRBJ1-4,CASRPTDTPELFF,TGTGCCAGTAGACCCACGGACACACCCGAACTGTTTTTT
TRBV19,.,.,TRBJ2-1,CASSINRQGPAFF,TGTGCCAGTAGTATCAACAGGCAGGGTCCTGCGTTCTTC
TRBV5-6,TRBD1,.,TRBJ2-7,CASSLLGQGGYEQYF,TGTGCCAGCAGCTTGCTCGGACAGGGCGGCTACGAGCAGTACTTC
TRBV28,TRBD1,few,TRBJ1-2,CASSLGGQGYGYTF,TGTGCCAGCAGTTTAGGGGGACAGGGCTATGGCTACACCTTC
TRBV19,TRBD1,once,TRBJ1-5,CASSRDPDRSSQPQHF,TGTGCCAGTAGTAGGGACCCGGACAGGTCGAGTCAGCCCCAGCATTTT
TRBV19,TRBD1,many,TRBJ1-1,CASSSPPRGFYTEAFF,TGTGCCAGTAGTAGCCCCCCCAGGGGGTTCTACACTGAAGCTTTCTTT
TRBV19,TRBD1,.,TRBJ1-2,CASRRQGGYGYTF,TGTGCCAGTAGGCGACAGGGCGGCTATGGCTACACCTTC
TRBV6-1,TRBD2,.,TRBJ2-5,CASSTGNSGTRQTQYF,TGTGCCAGCAGTACCGGAAATAGCGGGACTCGACAGACCCAGTACTTC
TRBV6-5,.,many,TRBJ2-3,CASSYRLGDTQYF,TGTGCCAGCAGTTACAGACTGGGGGATACGCAGTATTTT
TRBV10-2,.,many,TRBJ1-1,CASRTSGTNTEAFF,TGCGCCAGCAGAACCTCAGGGACGAACACTGAAGCTTTCTTT
TRBV2,.,.,TRBJ2-1,CASRSHRVPGNEQFF,TGTGCCAGCAGAAGCCACAGGGTCCCGGGGAATGAGCAGTTCTTC
TRBV5-1,.,many,TRBJ2-2,CASSWDANTGELFF,TGCGCCAGCAGCTGGGACGCGAACACCGGGGAGCTGTTTTTT
TRBV12-3/TRBV12-4,.,many,TRBJ1-1,CASRPTGGGTNTEAFF,TGTGCCAGCAGACCCACCGGTGGGGGTACGAACACTGAAGCTTTCTTT
TRBV24-1,TRBD2,.,TRBJ2-7,CATSDLTSASGQYF,TGTGCCACCAGTGACCTGACTAGCGCGAGCGGCCAGTACTTC
TRBV5-1,TRBD1,many,TRBJ2-7,CASSLAWGTGSYEQYF,TGCGCCAGCAGCTTGGCCTGGGGGACAGGATCCTACGAGCAGTACTTC
TRBV5-1,.,once,TRBJ2-7,CASSLAGFDEQYF,TGCGCCAGCAGCTTGGCGGGGTTCGACGAGCAGTACTTC
TRBV6-5,TRBD2,many,TRBJ2-7,CASSYGSGSSSHEQYF,TGTGCCAGCAGTTACGGAAGCGGGAGTTCGTCCCACGAGCAGTACTTC
TRBV9,.,.,TRBJ2-1,CASSVGGLLSYNEQFF,TGTGCCAGCAGCGTTGGTGGGCTTCTCTCCTACAATGAGCAGTTCTTC
TRBV7-2,TRBD1,few,TRBJ2-7,CASSRGTGSYEQYF,TGTGCCAGCAGCCGCGGGACAGGGTCCTACGAGCAGTACTTC
TRBV2,TRBD1,.,TRBJ1-3,CASDRAGGNTIYF,TGTGCCAGCGACAGGGCTGGTGGAAACACCATATATTTT
TRBV20-1,.,.,TRBJ2-7,CSAISGDTEGYEQYF,TGCAGTGCCATATCTGGAGACACGGAGGGCTACGAGCAGTACTTC
TRBV13,.,.,TRBJ2-7,CASSLGVAAPSYEQYF,TGTGCCAGCAGCTTAGGTGTGGCGGCCCCTTCCTACGAGCAGTACTTC
TRBV7-2,.,few,TRBJ2-5,CASSLVGGTQYF,TGTGCCAGCAGCTTAGTAGGGGGGACCCAGTACTTC
TRBV4-1,TRBD1,many,TRBJ1-5,CASSIRDSRNQPQHF,TGCGCCAGCAGCATCCGGGACAGTCGTAATCAGCCCCAGCATTTT
TRBV19,.,.,TRBJ2-7,CASNGEGYEQYF,TGTGCCAGTAACGGTGAGGGATACGAGCAGTACTTC
TRBV7-3,.,many,TRBJ1-2,CASSLSPGNGYTF,TGTGCCAGCAGCTTATCTCCAGGGAATGGCTACACCTTC